The rows below give T cell receptor beta chains drawn from one sample of a study of post-analysis software for immune sequencing data. Via MiXCR, TCRdb re-called the PCR reads, giving one row per CDR3 protein. The sample includes 170,000 or so distinct CDR3 sequences, roughly 30% of them seen just once. The sample comprised blood. These receptor sequences come from a girl aged 10 to 17 with multiple sclerosis. Both conserved end residues are part of each CDR3. The D gene is left open where the match is weak. For some rows the clone size is stated as once, few or many, or as a class when expanded; others skip it.

v_call	d_call	clone_size	j_call	cdr3_nt	cdr3_aa
TRBV9	TRBD2	many	TRBJ2-3	TGTGCCAGCAGCGCCCTCGGATTCACTAGCGGGAGAACAGATACGCAGTATTTT	CASSALGFTSGRTDTQYF
TRBV20-1	TRBD1	.	TRBJ1-2	TGCAGTGCACCTGGCGCGATAGGGGGCGTAATGAGTGGCTACACCTTC	CSAPGAIGGVMSGYTF
TRBV20-1	TRBD2	many	TRBJ2-7	TGCAGTGCTAGGGGAACTAGCGGGTCCCCCTACGAGCAGTACTTC	CSARGTSGSPYEQYF
TRBV5-1	.	few	TRBJ2-3	TGCGCCAGCAGACAGCGTCTTAGCACAGATACGCAGTATTTT	CASRQRLSTDTQYF
TRBV28	.	many	TRBJ2-7	TGTGCCAGCAGTTTGACCGTGAGCGAGCAGTACTTC	CASSLTVSEQYF
TRBV20-1	TRBD1	many	TRBJ2-3	TGCAGTGCTCCCAACAGGGGCGAGACAGATACGCAGTATTTT	CSAPNRGETDTQYF
TRBV7-7	TRBD2	.	TRBJ2-2	TGTGCTAGCAGCTTAGTCTCCGGACTAGCGGTGCCCAACACCGGGGAGCTGTTTTTT	CASSLVSGLAVPNTGELFF
TRBV12-3/TRBV12-4	.	.	TRBJ2-7	TGTGCCAGCAGGCATGGGAAGGGGAAGGCGCAGTACTTC	CASRHGKGKAQYF
TRBV29-1	TRBD1	many	TRBJ2-3	TGCAGCGTTGATATTACAGGGGGAGCAGATACGCAGTATTTT	CSVDITGGADTQYF
TRBV5-8	TRBD2	.	TRBJ2-7	TGTGCCAGCAGCTTAGGGACTAGCGGGGCGACCGTTCGAGAGGCCCAGTACTTC	CASSLGTSGATVREAQYF
TRBV24-1	TRBD2	.	TRBJ2-3	TGTGCCACCAGTGATTCGGGAGGGCCCACAGATACGCAGTATTTT	CATSDSGGPTDTQYF
TRBV7-6	.	.	TRBJ1-2	TGTGCCAGCAGCTTACGTGACAGGAGACATGGCTACACCTTC	CASSLRDRRHGYTF
TRBV7-6	.	.	TRBJ2-1	TGTGCCAGCAGCGCCAGCGGACTCTCCTACAATGAGCAGTTCTTC	CASSASGLSYNEQFF
TRBV21-1	.	.	TRBJ2-5	TGTGCCAGCAGCAAAGCCGGACAGGGTTGTCAGGTTGAGACCCAGTACTTC	CASSKAGQGCQVETQYF
TRBV28	TRBD1	few	TRBJ1-5	TGTGCCAGCAGTTTATGGCTGGGACAGGGACGAAGTAATCAGCCCCAGCATTTT	CASSLWLGQGRSNQPQHF
TRBV6-1	.	few	TRBJ2-2	TGTGCCAGCAGCCGACCGACAAGGGACACCGGGGAGCTGTTTTTT	CASSRPTRDTGELFF
TRBV28	.	.	TRBJ2-5	TGTGCCAGCAGTCCCGGGGGACTTTACAATGAGCAGTACTTC	CASSPGGLYNEQYF
TRBV20-1	TRBD1	few	TRBJ1-5	TGCAGTGCTACCCAAACCGGGACAGTCACTAATCAGCCCCAGCATTTT	CSATQTGTVTNQPQHF
TRBV4-1	TRBD2	many	TRBJ2-7	TGCGCCAACCTAATCAGGGTCACTAGCGTTACCTACGAGCAGTACTTC	CANLIRVTSVTYEQYF
TRBV3-1	.	.	TRBJ2-1	TGTGCCAGCAGCCAAGATAGCTCCCCTCAGTTCTTC	CASSQDSSPQFF
TRBV12-3/TRBV12-4	TRBD1	.	TRBJ1-2	TGTGCCAGCATCCCACGGACAGGGACTAGAGGCTACACCTTC	CASIPRTGTRGYTF
TRBV20-1	.	few	TRBJ1-1	TGCAGTGCTAGAGATGCGGACAGTGAAGCTTTCTTT	CSARDADSEAFF
TRBV4-1	TRBD1	few	TRBJ1-2	TGCGCCAGCAGCCAAGATATCGCAGGGGGATATGGCTACACCTTC	CASSQDIAGGYGYTF
TRBV11-3	.	few	TRBJ2-1	TGTGCCAGCGGCCTGTCCGGGAGCAAAAATGACGAGCAGTTCTTC	CASGLSGSKNDEQFF
TRBV12-3/TRBV12-4	.	many	TRBJ2-1	TGTGCCAGCAGTTCACCCACCGGGACGGAGAATGAGCAGTTCTTC	CASSSPTGTENEQFF
TRBV28	TRBD1	.	TRBJ1-5	TGTGCCAGCAGTTCACCATCTACAGGGGGCGTCTTTGACGGCGGTCAGCCCCAGCATTTT	CASSSPSTGGVFDGGQPQHF
TRBV29-1	.	.	TRBJ1-1	TGCAGCGCAGACGTAAACACTGAAGCTTTCTTT	CSADVNTEAFF
TRBV7-3	TRBD2	.	TRBJ2-1	TGTGCCGGCAGCTCGGGACTAGGCCACAATGAGCAGTTCTTC	CAGSSGLGHNEQFF
TRBV12-3/TRBV12-4	.	few	TRBJ1-1	TGTGCCAGCAGCTGGTCCGACACTGAAGCTTTCTTT	CASSWSDTEAFF
TRBV7-2	TRBD2	.	TRBJ2-7	TGTGCCAGCAGCGGTAGCGGGAGATACCACGAGCAGTACTTC	CASSGSGRYHEQYF
TRBV7-3	TRBD2	few	TRBJ2-1	TGTGCCAGCAGCCTCGATGGACTAGCGGGAGTCGACGGTGAGCAGTTCTTC	CASSLDGLAGVDGEQFF
TRBV5-1	TRBD2	.	TRBJ2-1	TGCGCCAGCAGCCGGGGACTAGCGGGGGCCGGGGCCATTCTCTCCTACAATGAGCAGTTCTTC	CASSRGLAGAGAILSYNEQFF
TRBV5-1	.	many	TRBJ2-5	TGCGCCAGCAGGCCGGGTGCGCCACAAGAGACCCAGTACTTC	CASRPGAPQETQYF
TRBV28	.	.	TRBJ1-5	TGTGCCAGCACCACCAGTTTGGTCTCTGGGGGCAATCAGCCCCAGCATTTT	CASTTSLVSGGNQPQHF
TRBV6-2/TRBV6-3	.	many	TRBJ1-2	TGTGCCAGCAGTTACGGCAGTGGCTACACCTTC	CASSYGSGYTF
TRBV7-2	TRBD2	many	TRBJ2-3	TGTGCCAGCAGCCCGAAGACTAGCGGGAGTCGGGATACGCAGTATTTT	CASSPKTSGSRDTQYF
TRBV15	.	few	TRBJ1-5	TGTGCCACCAGCAGAGATCCAGGGAGCAATCAGCCCCAGCATTTT	CATSRDPGSNQPQHF
TRBV25-1	.	many	TRBJ2-1	TGTGCCAGCAGTGAATCAGGGTTTAGCTCCTACAATGAGCAGTTCTTC	CASSESGFSSYNEQFF
TRBV2	TRBD2	.	TRBJ2-2	TGTGCCACCGGGACTAGCGGGACCGGGGAGCTGTTTTTT	CATGTSGTGELFF
TRBV7-2	TRBD1	many	TRBJ2-7	TGTGCCAGCAGCCCAGGCAGGGGGCGCGTCCACGAGCAGTACTTC	CASSPGRGRVHEQYF
TRBV20-1	.	.	TRBJ2-1	TGCAGTGCTAGAGACGGTGAGCAGTTCTTC	CSARDGEQFF
TRBV7-9	.	many	TRBJ2-5	TGTGCCAGCAGCTCCGGTGAGGAGAAAGAGACCCAGTACTTC	CASSSGEEKETQYF
TRBV7-9	TRBD1	.	TRBJ2-7	TGTGCCAGCACCTCGGGACAGGGGGACGAGCAGTACTTC	CASTSGQGDEQYF
TRBV4-1	.	.	TRBJ2-7	TGCGCCAGCAGCCAAGAGGTACCCGGACTACACTTC	CASSQEVPGLHF
TRBV29-1	TRBD2	.	TRBJ2-1	TGCAGCGTCGCCGGGACTAGCTACGAGCAGTTCTTC	CSVAGTSYEQFF
TRBV12-3/TRBV12-4	.	few	TRBJ2-1	TGTGCCAGCAGTTTAAGCTTTACCTCCTACAATGAGCAGTTCTTC	CASSLSFTSYNEQFF
TRBV11-2	.	few	TRBJ2-7	TGTGCCAGCAGCCAAAAAACCTACGAGCAGTACTTC	CASSQKTYEQYF
TRBV27	.	few	TRBJ1-4	TGTGCCACTCCGCCTTCGACGGATTATAATGAAAAACTGTTTTTT	CATPPSTDYNEKLFF
TRBV7-9	.	many	TRBJ2-7	TGTGCCAGCAAATCCGGGGACCACTACGAGCAGTACTTC	CASKSGDHYEQYF
TRBV11-2	TRBD2	few	TRBJ2-1	TGTGCCAGCAGCCGGCGACTAGCGGGGCCCCCTTACAATGAGCAGTTCTTC	CASSRRLAGPPYNEQFF